This is a list of T cell receptor beta chains from one sample in a study of blood T cell repertoires in COVID-19. Sequenced by immunoSEQ multiplex PCR; TCRdb stores in-frame clones only, minus some. This table has about 120,000 clones, around 89% appearing once. Input material: peripheral blood. Receptor source: a human donor with acute or convalescent COVID-19. The donor label of this sample is uncertain. CDR3s include the opening cysteine and the closing phenylalanine or tryptophan. Each record gives: clone size, D gene, V gene, J gene, CDR3 protein, CDR3 DNA. The D gene is left open where the match is weak. Only part of the rows carry a size: once, few, many, or a class if the clone is expanded.

NA,NA,TRBV28,TRBJ2-1,CASSLSSDEQFF,TGTGCCAGCAGTTTAAGTAGCGATGAGCAGTTCTTC
NA,NA,TRBV5-4,TRBJ2-2,CASSSKTTNTGELFF,TGTGCCAGCAGCTCCAAGACAACGAACACCGGGGAGCTGTTTTTT
NA,TRBD2,TRBV7-2,TRBJ2-1,CASSLYPPGTSGQYEQFF,TGTGCCAGCAGCTTATACCCCCCCGGGACTAGCGGACAATATGAGCAGTTCTTC
NA,NA,TRBV27,TRBJ1-1,CASSLWVGGGTEAFF,TGTGCCAGCAGTTTATGGGTGGGGGGGGGAACTGAAGCTTTCTTT
NA,TRBD2,TRBV7-6,TRBJ2-1,CASSLGWEGRYNEQFF,TGTGCCAGCAGCTTAGGATGGGAGGGAAGATACAATGAGCAGTTCTTC
NA,NA,TRBV27,TRBJ2-7,CASSRGGIPIEQYF,TGTGCCAGCAGTCGGGGCGGGATCCCCATCGAGCAGTACTTC
NA,NA,TRBV28,TRBJ1-2,CASSPPVLNYGYTF,TGTGCCAGCAGTCCCCCTGTTTTGAACTATGGCTACACCTTC
NA,TRBD2,TRBV5-8,TRBJ2-7,CASSLAGGRTTFF,TGTGCCAGCAGTTTAGCGGGGGGGCGGACCACCTTCTTC
NA,TRBD2,TRBV5-1,TRBJ2-5,CASSPPGLARGSRYF,TGCGCCAGCAGCCCCCCCGGACTAGCCCGCGGAAGCCGGTACTTC
NA,NA,TRBV18,TRBJ1-1,CASSPSGQPNTEAFF,TGTGCCAGCTCACCCTCCGGACAGCCGAACACTGAAGCTTTCTTT
NA,TRBD2,TRBV7-3,TRBJ2-1,CASSASGLAGFVNEQFF,TGTGCCAGCAGCGCGTCGGGACTAGCGGGATTTGTAAATGAGCAGTTCTTC
once,NA,TRBV6-2/TRBV6-3,TRBJ2-1,CASSHDLAPLYNEQFF,TGTGCCAGCAGCCACGACCTAGCGCCGCTATACAATGAGCAGTTCTTC
NA,NA,TRBV19,TRBJ2-5,CASSTWTVNQETQYF,TGTGCCAGTAGTACCTGGACAGTCAACCAAGAGACCCAGTACTTC
once,NA,TRBV4-2,TRBJ1-5,CASSPGLLQPQHF,TGTGCCAGCAGCCCGGGACTCCTTCAGCCCCAGCATTTT
NA,NA,TRBV5-1,TRBJ2-4,CASSLGDLQNIQYF,TGCGCCAGCAGCTTGGGGGACTTACAAAACATTCAGTACTTC
NA,NA,TRBV19,TRBJ2-1,CASSEGLDYNEQFF,TGTGCCAGTAGTGAGGGACTGGATTACAATGAGCAGTTCTTC
NA,TRBD1,TRBV19,TRBJ2-1,CAPTGGEYNEQFF,TGTGCCCCGACAGGGGGCGAGTACAATGAGCAGTTCTTC
NA,NA,TRBV4-1,TRBJ1-2,CASSLVGANYGYTF,TGCGCCAGCAGCCTAGTAGGGGCTAACTATGGCTACACCTTC
NA,NA,TRBV4-3,TRBJ2-3,CASSLSFIGTDTQYF,TGCGCCAGCAGCCTGTCCTTCATAGGCACAGATACGCAGTATTTT
NA,NA,TRBV15,TRBJ1-6,CATSRDRSSYNSPLHF,TGTGCCACCAGCAGAGACAGAAGCTCCTATAATTCACCCCTCCACTTT
NA,NA,TRBV5-1,TRBJ1-2,CASSSGGYGYTF,TGCGCCAGCAGCTCCGGTGGCTATGGCTACACCTTC
NA,TRBD2,TRBV19,TRBJ2-3,CASSIMGGRQRSTDTQYF,TGTGCCAGTAGTATAATGGGCGGGAGGCAACGCAGCACAGATACGCAGTATTTT
NA,NA,TRBV29-1,TRBJ2-7,CSVSTSTYEQYF,TGCAGCGTCTCGACAAGTACCTACGAGCAGTACTTC
once,NA,TRBV4-1,TRBJ2-7,CASSQDGPGDEQYF,TGCGCCAGCAGCCAAGACGGGCCGGGGGACGAGCAGTACTTC
NA,NA,TRBV14,TRBJ1-2,CASSQGRWNYGYTF,TGTGCCAGCAGCCAGGGGCGATGGAACTATGGCTACACCTTC
NA,NA,TRBV28,TRBJ1-6,CASSSGKLYNSPLHF,TGTGCCAGCAGTTCAGGGAAGCTCTATAATTCACCCCTCCACTTT
NA,NA,TRBV7-9,TRBJ2-3,CASSLGQLQDTQYF,TGTGCCAGCAGCTTAGGACAGTTACAGGATACGCAGTATTTT
NA,TRBD1,TRBV7-6,TRBJ1-1,CASSLGRTGVDTEAFF,TGTGCCAGCAGCTTAGGGCGGACAGGGGTCGACACTGAAGCTTTCTTT
NA,TRBD1,TRBV7-2,TRBJ1-2,CASSLAWGTGGRGYTF,TGTGCCAGCAGCTTAGCGTGGGGGACAGGGGGCCGAGGCTACACCTTC
NA,TRBD1,TRBV18,TRBJ1-6,CASSRDRGSDSPLHF,TGTGCCAGCTCGAGGGACAGGGGGTCGGATTCACCCCTCCACTTT
once,NA,TRBV7-8,TRBJ2-7,CASSLFGGGGYEQYF,TGTGCCAGCAGCCTCTTTGGGGGAGGGGGTTACGAGCAGTACTTC
NA,TRBD1,TRBV11-2,TRBJ2-3,CASSLEVTGLLGTQYF,TGTGCCAGCAGCTTAGAGGTGACAGGGTTATTAGGTACGCAGTATTTT
NA,NA,TRBV10-3,TRBJ1-3,CAISDSVYSGNTIYF,TGTGCCATCAGTGACTCAGTTTACTCTGGAAACACCATATATTTT
NA,TRBD1,TRBV4-2,TRBJ2-7,CASSQGRTGEVREQYF,TGTGCCAGCAGCCAAGGGAGGACAGGGGAGGTCCGCGAGCAGTACTTC
NA,TRBD1,TRBV23-1,TRBJ1-6,CASSQPRTGETSPLHF,TGCGCCAGCAGTCAACCGCGGACAGGGGAGACTTCACCCCTCCACTTT
NA,NA,TRBV9,TRBJ1-5,CASSDAPGGSNQPQHF,TGTGCCAGCAGCGACGCCCCTGGAGGAAGCAATCAGCCCCAGCATTTT
NA,NA,TRBV29-1,TRBJ1-2,CSVRGLGYPSNGYTF,TGCAGCGTTCGCGGGCTCGGGTACCCATCAAATGGCTACACCTTC
NA,TRBD2,TRBV25-1,TRBJ2-7,CASWGGEAFSEQYF,TGTGCCAGCTGGGGGGGAGAGGCTTTCTCCGAGCAGTACTTC
NA,TRBD1,TRBV4-2,TRBJ1-2,CASSQANRGEYGYTF,TGTGCCAGCAGCCAAGCCAACAGGGGGGAATATGGCTACACCTTC
NA,TRBD2,TRBV9,TRBJ2-1,CASSPEIKAGAINEQFF,TGTGCCAGCAGCCCCGAGATAAAAGCGGGGGCGATAAATGAGCAGTTCTTC
NA,NA,TRBV28,TRBJ1-2,CASSLWGLRGVDYYGYTF,TGTGCCAGCAGTTTATGGGGACTACGGGGGGTGGATTACTATGGCTACACCTTC
NA,TRBD2,TRBV6-5,TRBJ2-5,CARKTSGGETQYF,TGTGCCAGAAAGACTAGCGGGGGAGAGACCCAGTACTTC
NA,TRBD1,TRBV10-3,TRBJ1-1,CAIRRQGENTEAFF,TGTGCCATCAGAAGACAGGGGGAGAACACTGAAGCTTTCTTT
NA,NA,TRBV5-6,TRBJ1-2,CASSLAIGKYGYTF,TGTGCCAGCAGCTTGGCAATCGGGAAATATGGCTACACCTTC
NA,NA,TRBV20-1,TRBJ1-2,CSAGVYGYTF,TGCAGTGCTGGAGTATATGGCTACACCTTC
NA,TRBD2,TRBV10-3,TRBJ2-7,CAISASSGAYEQYF,TGTGCCATCAGTGCCTCTAGCGGGGCCTACGAGCAGTACTTC
NA,NA,TRBV30,TRBJ1-5,CAWSPNHPRQPQHF,TGTGCCTGGAGTCCTAACCACCCTCGGCAGCCCCAGCATTTT
once,NA,TRBV11-2,TRBJ1-6,CASSLSNSPLHF,TGTGCCAGCAGCCTATCTAATTCACCCCTCCACTTT
NA,TRBD1,TRBV5-5,TRBJ1-1,CASRFDGQGSIGEAFF,TGTGCCAGCAGATTTGATGGACAGGGTTCAATAGGTGAAGCTTTCTTT
NA,NA,TRBV19,TRBJ2-3,CASRSTDTDTQYF,TGTGCCAGTAGGTCGACAGATACAGATACGCAGTATTTT
NA,NA,TRBV7-9,TRBJ1-1,CASSLETSEAFF,TGTGCCAGCAGCTTGGAGACCTCTGAAGCTTTCTTT
few,NA,TRBV6-5,TRBJ1-1,CASSYSMGREAFF,TGTGCCAGCAGTTACTCGATGGGCAGGGAAGCTTTCTTT
NA,NA,TRBV11-1,TRBJ2-2,CASSLELDSGELFF,TGTGCCAGCAGCTTAGAATTGGACTCCGGGGAGCTGTTTTTT